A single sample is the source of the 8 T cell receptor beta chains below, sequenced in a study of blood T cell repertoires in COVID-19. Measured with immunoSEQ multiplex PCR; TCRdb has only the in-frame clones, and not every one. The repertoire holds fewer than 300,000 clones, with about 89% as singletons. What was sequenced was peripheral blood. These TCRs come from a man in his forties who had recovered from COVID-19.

The DNA for the CDR3 is TGTGCCAGCAGCCAAGCCGGGACAGGGAGACAGCCCCAGCATTTT. Encoded protein: CASSQAGTGRQPQHF. The chain uses TRBV3-1 (or the pseudogene TRBV3-2) and TRBJ1-5; 9 nucleotides align to TRBD1. V was clipped by 1 base and J by 7 bases; unmatched bases: 5. Germline loops: CDR1 LGHDT, CDR2 YNNKEL (reference sequence). CDR3 length: 15 residues.

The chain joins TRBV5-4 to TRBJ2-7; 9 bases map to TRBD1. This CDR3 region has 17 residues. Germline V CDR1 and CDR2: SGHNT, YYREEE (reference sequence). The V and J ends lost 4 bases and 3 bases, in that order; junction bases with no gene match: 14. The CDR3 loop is CASSPLGGRQGDYEQYF. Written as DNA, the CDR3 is TGTGCCAGCAGCCCCCTGGGAGGGCGACAGGGGGACTACGAGCAGTACTTC.

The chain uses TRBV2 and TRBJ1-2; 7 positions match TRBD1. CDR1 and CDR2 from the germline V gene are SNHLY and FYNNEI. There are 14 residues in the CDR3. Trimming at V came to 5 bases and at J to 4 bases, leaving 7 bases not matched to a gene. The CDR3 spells CASSQGGGFYGYTF. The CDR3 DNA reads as TGTGCCAGCAGTCAGGGGGGCGGCTTCTATGGCTACACCTTC.

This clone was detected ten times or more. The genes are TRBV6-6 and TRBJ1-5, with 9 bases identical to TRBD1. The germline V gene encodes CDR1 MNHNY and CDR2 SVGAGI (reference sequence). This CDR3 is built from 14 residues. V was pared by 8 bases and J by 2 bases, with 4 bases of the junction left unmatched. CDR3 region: CASGRTGGNQPQHF. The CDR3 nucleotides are TGTGCCAGCGGGCGGACAGGGGGCAATCAGCCCCAGCATTTT.

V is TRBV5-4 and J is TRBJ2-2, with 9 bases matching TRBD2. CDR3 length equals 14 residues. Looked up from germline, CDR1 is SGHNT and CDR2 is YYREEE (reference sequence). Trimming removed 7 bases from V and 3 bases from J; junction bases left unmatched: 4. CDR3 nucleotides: TGTGCCAGCGAGGCGGGAGGGCACACCGGGGAGCTGTTTTTT. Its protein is CASEAGGHTGELFF. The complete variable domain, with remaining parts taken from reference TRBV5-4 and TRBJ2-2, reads ETGVTQSPTHLIKTRGQQVTLRCSSQSGHNTVSWYQQALGQGPQFIFQYYREEENGRGNFPPRFSGLQFPNYSSELNVNALELDDSALYLCASEAGGHTGELFFGEGSRLTVL.

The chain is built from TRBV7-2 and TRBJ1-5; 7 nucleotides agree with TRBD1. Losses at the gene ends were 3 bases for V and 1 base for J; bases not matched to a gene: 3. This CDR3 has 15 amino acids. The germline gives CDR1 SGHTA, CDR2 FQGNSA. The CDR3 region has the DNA TGTGCCAGCAGCTTGGACAGGAGAAGCAATCAGCCCCAGCATTTT. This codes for CASSLDRRSNQPQHF.

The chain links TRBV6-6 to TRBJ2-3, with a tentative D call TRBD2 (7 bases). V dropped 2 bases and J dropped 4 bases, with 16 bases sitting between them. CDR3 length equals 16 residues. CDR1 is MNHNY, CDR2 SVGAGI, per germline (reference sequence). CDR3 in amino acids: CASSYGVGGGADTQYF. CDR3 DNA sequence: TGTGCCAGCAGTTACGGGGTGGGAGGGGGTGCAGATACGCAGTATTTT.

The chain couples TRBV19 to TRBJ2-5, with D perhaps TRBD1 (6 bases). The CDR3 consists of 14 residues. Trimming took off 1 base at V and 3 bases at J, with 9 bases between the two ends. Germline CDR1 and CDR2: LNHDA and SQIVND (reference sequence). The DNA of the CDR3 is TGTGCCAGTAGTATAGGTACAGGGAAAGAGACCCAGTACTTC. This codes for CASSIGTGKETQYF.